This T cell receptor (beta chain) emerged from a study of T cell clonotyping in hematopoietic cell transplantation. Study observations and caveats: Cells were unsorted, so CD4 and CD8 contributions were not separated.

Regarding this clone: Antigen unknown.

Germline V CDR1 and CDR2: SNHLY, FYNNEI. V gave up 7 bases and J gave up 1 base, with 19 bases separating them. This CDR3 is built from 16 residues. The protocol was immunoSEQ multiplex PCR, while the TCRdb copy is restricted to in-frame clones and leaves out a portion. This table holds about 16,000 clones, 80% to 90% found once. The material sequenced was peripheral blood mononuclear cells. V gene TRBV2 combines with J gene TRBJ2-5, with D perhaps matching TRBD2 (6 bases). The receptor comes from a middle-aged woman in good health. Some clones in this sample may be carry-over from other donors' samples. In nucleotides, the CDR3 is TGTGCCAGCATCCCAGACATACTAGCTGGCCAAGAGACCCAGTACTTC. This sequence encodes CASIPDILAGQETQYF.